The TCR beta chain under discussion was sequenced for a study of blood T cell repertoires in COVID-19. About the study: Material from acute and convalescent COVID-19 was sourced from the United States, Italy and Spain. Sample material is recorded as cDNA or gDNA derived from T cells, B-cell-depleted T cells, or PBMCs.

The germline gives CDR1 SNHLY, CDR2 FYNNEI. Trimming at V came to 8 bases and at J to 0 bases, leaving 17 bases not matched to a gene. The CDR3 has 18 amino acids. Methods used by the authors: Estimates of nucleated cell counts were drawn from the amplification of reference gene primers. The table came from immunoSEQ multiplex PCR; TCRdb's copy has only in-frame clones and leaves some out. V and J calls and clone size are copied from that table; D and trimming were computed from the DNA. The table includes approximately 180,000 clones, 88% detected once. This sequence was found in a human donor in a cohort sampled during active COVID-19. Sequencing used peripheral blood. The chain uses TRBV2 and TRBJ2-3; 7 bases are a match to TRBD1. The CDR3 DNA reads as TGTGCCAGCGATTTCGGGACGGGACAGAAAACTAGCACAGATACGCAGTATTTT. This gives the protein CASDFGTGQKTSTDTQYF. The complete variable domain, with remaining parts taken from reference TRBV2 and TRBJ2-3, reads EPEVTQTPSHQVTQMGQEVILRCVPISNHLYFYWYRQILGQKVEFLVSFYNNEISEKSEIFDDQFSVERPDGSNFTLKIRSTKLEDSAMYFCASDFGTGQKTSTDTQYFGPGTRLTVL.